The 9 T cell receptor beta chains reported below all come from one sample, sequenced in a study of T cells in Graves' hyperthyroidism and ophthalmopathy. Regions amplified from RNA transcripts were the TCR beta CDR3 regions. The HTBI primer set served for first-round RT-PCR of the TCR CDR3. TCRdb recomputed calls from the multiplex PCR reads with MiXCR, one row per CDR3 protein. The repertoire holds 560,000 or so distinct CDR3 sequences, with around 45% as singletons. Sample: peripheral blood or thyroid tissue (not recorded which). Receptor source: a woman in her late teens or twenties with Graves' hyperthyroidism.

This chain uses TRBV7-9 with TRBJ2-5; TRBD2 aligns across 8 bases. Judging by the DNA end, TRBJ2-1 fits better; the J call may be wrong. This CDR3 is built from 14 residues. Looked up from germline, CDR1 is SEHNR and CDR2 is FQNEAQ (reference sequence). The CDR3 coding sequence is TGTGCCAGCAGCTTAACTAGCGGCTACAATGAGCAGTTCTTC. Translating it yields CASSLTSGYNEQFF.

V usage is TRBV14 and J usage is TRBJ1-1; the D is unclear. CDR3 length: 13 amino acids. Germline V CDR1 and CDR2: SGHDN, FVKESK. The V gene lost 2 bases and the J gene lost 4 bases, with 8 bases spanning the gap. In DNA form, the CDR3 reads TGTGCCAGCAGCCAATCTAGCGCCACTGAAGCTTTCTTT. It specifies CASSQSSATEAFF.

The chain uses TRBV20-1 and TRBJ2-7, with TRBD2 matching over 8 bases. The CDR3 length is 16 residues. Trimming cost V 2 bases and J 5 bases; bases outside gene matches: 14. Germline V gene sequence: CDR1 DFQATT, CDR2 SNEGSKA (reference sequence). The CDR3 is CSARSSLAGPFNEQYF. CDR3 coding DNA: TGCAGTGCTAGATCCTCGCTAGCGGGCCCGTTTAACGAGCAGTACTTC.

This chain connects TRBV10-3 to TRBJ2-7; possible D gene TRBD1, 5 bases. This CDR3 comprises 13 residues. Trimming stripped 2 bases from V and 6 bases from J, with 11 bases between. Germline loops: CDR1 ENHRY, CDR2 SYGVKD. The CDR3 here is CAISEPQGIEQYF. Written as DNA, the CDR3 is TGTGCCATCAGTGAGCCGCAGGGAATCGAGCAGTACTTC.

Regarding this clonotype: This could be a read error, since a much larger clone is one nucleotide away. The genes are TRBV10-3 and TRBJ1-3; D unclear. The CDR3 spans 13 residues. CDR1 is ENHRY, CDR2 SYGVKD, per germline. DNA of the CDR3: TGTGCCACCAGTCGCCCCTCTGGAAACACCATATATTTT. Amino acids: CATSRPSGNTIYF.

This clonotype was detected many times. In nucleotides, the CDR3 is TGTGCCAGCAGTCCCGGCCGACTCTCGGACACTGAAGCTTTCTTT. This sequence encodes CASSPGRLSDTEAFF. The chain carries TRBV2 and TRBJ1-1; D not resolved. Deletions cut 5 bases from V and 3 bases from J, with 16 bases between. The CDR3 spans 15 residues. The germline V gene has CDR1 SNHLY and CDR2 FYNNEI.

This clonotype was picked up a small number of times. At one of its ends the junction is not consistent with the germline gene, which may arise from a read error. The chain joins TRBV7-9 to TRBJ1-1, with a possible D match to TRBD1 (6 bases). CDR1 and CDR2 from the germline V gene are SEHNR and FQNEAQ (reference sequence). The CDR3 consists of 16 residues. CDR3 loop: CASSHRSGVGNTEAFF. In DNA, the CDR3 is TGCGCCAGCAGCCATCGTTCAGGGGTAGGGAACACTGAAGCTTTCTTT.

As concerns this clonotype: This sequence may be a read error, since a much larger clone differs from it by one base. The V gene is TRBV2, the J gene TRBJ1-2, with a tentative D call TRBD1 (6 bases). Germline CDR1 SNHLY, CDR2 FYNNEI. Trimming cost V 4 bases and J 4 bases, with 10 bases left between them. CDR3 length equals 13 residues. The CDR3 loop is CASSGAGVYGYTF. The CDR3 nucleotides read TGTGCCAGCAGTGGCGCAGGGGTCTATGGCTACACCTTC.

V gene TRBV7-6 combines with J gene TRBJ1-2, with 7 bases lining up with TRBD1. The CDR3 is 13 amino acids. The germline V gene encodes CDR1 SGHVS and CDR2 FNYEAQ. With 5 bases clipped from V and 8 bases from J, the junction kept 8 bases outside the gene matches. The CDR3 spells CASSHDRVGGYTF. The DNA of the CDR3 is TGTGCCAGCAGCCACGACAGGGTAGGCGGCTACACCTTC.